This is a list of T cell receptor beta chains from one sample in a study of cytomegalovirus exposure and HLA in healthy donors. Sequenced by immunoSEQ multiplex PCR; TCRdb stores in-frame clones only, minus some. This sample yields tens of thousands of clones, of which about three quarters are seen a single time; roughly 2.5% belongs to the top ten. The sample taken for sequencing was PBMCs. These receptors all stem from a male donor in good health and CMV-seropositive. Both conserved end residues are part of each CDR3. A D gene is named only where the DNA matches it firmly. Clone size is not always given. Where it is, it says once, few, many or a class for expanded clones.

CDR3: CASSVTGVDTQYF
DNA: TGTGCCAGTAGTGTCACAGGGGTAGATACGCAGTATTTT
size: .
D: TRBD1
V: TRBV19
J: TRBJ2-3

CDR3: CASSEGGVRAGSYTF
DNA: TGTGCCAGCAGCGAGGGGGGGGTAAGGGCCGGAAGCTACACCTTC
size: .
D: .
V: TRBV9
J: TRBJ1-2

CDR3: CASMVWTRGNTGELFF
DNA: TGCGCCAGCATGGTTTGGACAAGAGGGAACACCGGGGAGCTGTTTTTT
size: .
D: .
V: TRBV10-2
J: TRBJ2-2

CDR3: CASSERILDRGQPQHF
DNA: TGTGCCAGCAGTGAAAGGATTTTGGACAGAGGTCAACCCCAGCATTTT
size: .
D: .
V: TRBV2
J: TRBJ1-5

CDR3: CASSTTGDGYGYTF
DNA: TGCGCCAGCAGCACCACAGGGGATGGCTATGGCTACACCTTC
size: .
D: TRBD1
V: TRBV5-1
J: TRBJ1-2

CDR3: CASSRTGDGYTF
DNA: TGCGCCAGCAGCCGGACAGGGGATGGCTACACCTTC
size: .
D: TRBD1
V: TRBV5-1
J: TRBJ1-2

CDR3: CASSPTGDNQPQHF
DNA: TGTGCCAGCAGCCCTACAGGGGACAATCAGCCCCAGCATTTT
size: .
D: TRBD1
V: TRBV7-9
J: TRBJ1-5

CDR3: CASSDLLAGESHEQYF
DNA: TGTGCCAGCAGCGACCTTCTAGCGGGAGAATCCCACGAGCAGTACTTC
size: .
D: TRBD2
V: TRBV11-2
J: TRBJ2-7

CDR3: CASSLGDTWANVLTF
DNA: TGTGCCAGCAGCTTAGGGGACACGTGGGCCAACGTCCTGACTTTC
size: .
D: .
V: TRBV7-8
J: TRBJ2-6

CDR3: CASSFEFKSTDTQYF
DNA: TGTGCCAGCAGTTTTGAGTTCAAAAGCACAGATACGCAGTATTTT
size: .
D: .
V: TRBV28
J: TRBJ2-3

CDR3: CASSHREFNEQFF
DNA: TGTGCCAGCAGCCACCGGGAGTTTAATGAGCAGTTCTTC
size: .
D: .
V: TRBV7-9
J: TRBJ2-1

CDR3: CASSRGQGLGYGYTF
DNA: TGTGCCAGCAGCAGAGGACAGGGCCTAGGCTATGGCTACACCTTC
size: .
D: TRBD1
V: TRBV27
J: TRBJ1-2

CDR3: CASSLSLAGGWETQYF
DNA: TGTGCCAGCAGTTTATCACTAGCGGGAGGGTGGGAGACCCAGTACTTC
size: .
D: TRBD2
V: TRBV27
J: TRBJ2-5

CDR3: CASSLGLAGGLTGELFF
DNA: TGCGCCAGCAGCTTGGGTCTAGCGGGAGGGCTCACCGGGGAGCTGTTTTTT
size: .
D: TRBD2
V: TRBV5-1
J: TRBJ2-2

CDR3: CASSLGTGGNTEAFF
DNA: TGTGCCAGCAGCCTAGGGACAGGGGGGAACACTGAAGCTTTCTTT
size: .
D: TRBD1
V: TRBV5-4
J: TRBJ1-1

CDR3: CASRLALAGGETQYF
DNA: TGCGCCAGCCGACTAGCACTAGCGGGAGGAGAGACCCAGTACTTC
size: .
D: TRBD2
V: TRBV5-1
J: TRBJ2-5

CDR3: CASSGLVAGSTDTQYF
DNA: TGTGCCAGCAGTGGGTTAGTAGCGGGAAGCACAGATACGCAGTATTTT
size: .
D: TRBD2
V: TRBV2
J: TRBJ2-3

CDR3: CASSPPSQGYNEQFF
DNA: TGTGCCAGCTCACCACCATCACAGGGGTACAATGAGCAGTTCTTC
size: .
D: TRBD1
V: TRBV18
J: TRBJ2-1

CDR3: CASSRTSGGFGEQYF
DNA: TGTGCCAGTAGTCGAACCAGCGGGGGCTTCGGGGAGCAGTACTTC
size: few
D: TRBD2
V: TRBV19
J: TRBJ2-7

CDR3: CARKGQTGANVLTF
DNA: TGTGCCCGGAAGGGACAGACCGGGGCCAACGTCCTGACTTTC
size: .
D: TRBD1
V: TRBV30
J: TRBJ2-6

CDR3: CASSINQGLSSYEQYF
DNA: TGTGCCAGCAGCATAAACCAGGGACTCAGCTCCTACGAGCAGTACTTC
size: .
D: .
V: TRBV4-2
J: TRBJ2-7

CDR3: CASSVAGLGSTDTQYF
DNA: TGTGCCAGCAGCGTAGCCGGACTAGGCAGCACAGATACGCAGTATTTT
size: .
D: TRBD2
V: TRBV9
J: TRBJ2-3